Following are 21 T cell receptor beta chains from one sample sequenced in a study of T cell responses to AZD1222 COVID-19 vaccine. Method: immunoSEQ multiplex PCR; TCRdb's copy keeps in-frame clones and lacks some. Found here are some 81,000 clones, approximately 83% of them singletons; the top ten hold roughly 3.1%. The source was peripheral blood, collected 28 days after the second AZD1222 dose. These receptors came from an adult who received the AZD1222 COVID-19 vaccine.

Written as DNA, the CDR3 is TGTGCCAGCAGCCCCCAACAGGGCCTCCATGGCTACACCTTC. Translated, it gives CASSPQQGLHGYTF. The chain recombines TRBV7-2 with TRBJ1-2; D possibly corresponds to TRBD1 (6 bases). Germline assignment: CDR1 SGHTA and CDR2 FQGNSA. The V gene lost 5 bases and the J gene lost 6 bases, with 16 bases spanning the gap. CDR3 length equals 14 residues.

For the CDR3, the DNA is TGTGCCAGCAGCATGCTAGGGAGGACACCGATCTATGGCTACACCTTC. Residues: CASSMLGRTPIYGYTF. The chain carries TRBV9 and TRBJ1-2; tentatively, D is TRBD1 (5 bases). There are 16 residues in the CDR3. Looked up from germline, CDR1 is SGDLS and CDR2 is YYNGEE. The V end was cut by 4 bases, the J end by 4 bases, with 20 bases between.

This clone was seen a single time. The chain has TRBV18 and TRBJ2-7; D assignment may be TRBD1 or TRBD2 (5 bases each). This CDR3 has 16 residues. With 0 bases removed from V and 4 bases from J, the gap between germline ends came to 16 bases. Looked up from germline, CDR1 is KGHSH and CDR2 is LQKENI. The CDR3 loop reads CASSPPVTVGVYEQYF. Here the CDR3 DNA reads TGTGCCAGCTCACCACCGGTGACCGTGGGGGTGTACGAGCAGTACTTC.

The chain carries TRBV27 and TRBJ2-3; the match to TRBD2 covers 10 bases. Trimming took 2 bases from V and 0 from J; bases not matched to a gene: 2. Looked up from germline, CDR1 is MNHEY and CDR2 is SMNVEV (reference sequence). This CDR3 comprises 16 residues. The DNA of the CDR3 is TGTGCCAGCAGTTTACTAGCGGGGGTGAGCACAGATACGCAGTATTTT. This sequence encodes CASSLLAGVSTDTQYF.

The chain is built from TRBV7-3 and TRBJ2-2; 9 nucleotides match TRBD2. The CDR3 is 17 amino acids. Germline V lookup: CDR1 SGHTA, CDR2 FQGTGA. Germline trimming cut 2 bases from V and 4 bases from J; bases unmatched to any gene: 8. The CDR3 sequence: CASSLQAAGGGTGELFF. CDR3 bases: TGTGCCAGCAGCTTACAGGCAGCGGGAGGCGGCACCGGGGAGCTGTTTTTT.

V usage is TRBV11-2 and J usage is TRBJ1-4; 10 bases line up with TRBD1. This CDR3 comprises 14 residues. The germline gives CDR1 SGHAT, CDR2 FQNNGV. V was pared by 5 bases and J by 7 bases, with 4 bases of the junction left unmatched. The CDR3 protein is CASSPDRGSEKLFF. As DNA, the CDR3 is TGTGCCAGCAGCCCGGACAGGGGGAGTGAAAAACTGTTTTTT.

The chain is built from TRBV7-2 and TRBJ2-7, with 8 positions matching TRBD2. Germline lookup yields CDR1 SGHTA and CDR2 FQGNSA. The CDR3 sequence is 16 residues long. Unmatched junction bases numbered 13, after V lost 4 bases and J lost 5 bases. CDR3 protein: CASSSEGGLAGNEQYF. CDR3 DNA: TGTGCCAGCAGCTCAGAAGGAGGGCTAGCGGGTAACGAGCAGTACTTC.

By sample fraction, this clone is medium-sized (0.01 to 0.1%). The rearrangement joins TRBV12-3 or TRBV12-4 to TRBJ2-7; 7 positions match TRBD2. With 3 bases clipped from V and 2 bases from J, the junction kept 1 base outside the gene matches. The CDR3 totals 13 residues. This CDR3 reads CASSLGGTYEQYF. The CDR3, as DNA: TGTGCCAGCAGTTTGGGGGGGACCTACGAGCAGTACTTC.

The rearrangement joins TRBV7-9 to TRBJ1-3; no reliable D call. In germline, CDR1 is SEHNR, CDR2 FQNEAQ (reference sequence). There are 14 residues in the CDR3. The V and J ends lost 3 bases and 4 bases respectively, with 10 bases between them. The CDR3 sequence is CASSFLMGGNTIYF. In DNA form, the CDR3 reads TGTGCCAGCAGCTTCCTAATGGGGGGAAACACCATATATTTT.

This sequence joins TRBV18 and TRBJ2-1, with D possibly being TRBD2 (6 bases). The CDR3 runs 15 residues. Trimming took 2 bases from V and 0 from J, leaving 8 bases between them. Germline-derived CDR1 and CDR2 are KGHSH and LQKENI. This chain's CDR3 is CASSPAGSSYNEQFF. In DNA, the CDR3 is TGTGCCAGCTCACCAGCCGGGAGCTCCTACAATGAGCAGTTCTTC.

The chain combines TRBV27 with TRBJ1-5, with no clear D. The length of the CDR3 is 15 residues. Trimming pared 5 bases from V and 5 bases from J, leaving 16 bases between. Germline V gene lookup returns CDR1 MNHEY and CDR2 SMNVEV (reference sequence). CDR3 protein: CASSPSGGLYQPQHF. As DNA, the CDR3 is TGTGCCAGCAGTCCCTCCGGCGGACTGTATCAGCCCCAGCATTTT.

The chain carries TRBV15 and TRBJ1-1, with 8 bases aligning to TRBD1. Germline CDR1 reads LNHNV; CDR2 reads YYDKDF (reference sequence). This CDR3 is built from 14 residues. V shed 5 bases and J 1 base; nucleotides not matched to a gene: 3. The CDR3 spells CATSGGQGNTEAFF. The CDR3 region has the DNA TGTGCCACCAGCGGAGGACAGGGGAACACTGAAGCTTTCTTT.

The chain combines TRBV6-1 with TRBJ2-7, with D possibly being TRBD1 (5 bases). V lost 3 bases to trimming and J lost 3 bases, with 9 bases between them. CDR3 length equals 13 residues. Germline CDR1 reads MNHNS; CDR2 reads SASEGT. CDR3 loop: CASSDTGFYEQYF. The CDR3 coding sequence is TGTGCCAGCAGTGATACAGGTTTCTACGAGCAGTACTTC.

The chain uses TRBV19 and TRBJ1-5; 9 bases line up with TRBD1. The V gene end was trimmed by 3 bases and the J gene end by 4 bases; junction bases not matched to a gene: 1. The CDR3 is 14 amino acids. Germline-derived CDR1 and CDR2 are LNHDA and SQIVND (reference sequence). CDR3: CASSMTGGNQPQHF. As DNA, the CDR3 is TGTGCCAGTAGTATGACAGGGGGAAATCAGCCCCAGCATTTT.

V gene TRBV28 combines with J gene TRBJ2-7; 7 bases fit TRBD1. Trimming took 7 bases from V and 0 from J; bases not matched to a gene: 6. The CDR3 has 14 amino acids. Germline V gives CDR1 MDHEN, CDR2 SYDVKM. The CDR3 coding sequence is TGTGCCAGCAATCGGGACAGCCTCTCCTACGAGCAGTACTTC. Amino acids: CASNRDSLSYEQYF.

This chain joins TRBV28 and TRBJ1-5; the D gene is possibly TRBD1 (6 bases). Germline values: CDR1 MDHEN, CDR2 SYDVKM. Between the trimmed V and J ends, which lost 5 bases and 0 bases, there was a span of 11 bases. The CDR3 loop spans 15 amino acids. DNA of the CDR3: TGTGCCAGCAGTGAGGGGGTTTATAGCAATCAGCCCCAGCATTTT. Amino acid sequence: CASSEGVYSNQPQHF.

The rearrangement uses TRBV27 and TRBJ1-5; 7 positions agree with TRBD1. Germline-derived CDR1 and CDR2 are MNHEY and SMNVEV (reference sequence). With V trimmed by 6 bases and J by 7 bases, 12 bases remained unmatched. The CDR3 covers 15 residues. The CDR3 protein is CASRVTGSGGQPQHF. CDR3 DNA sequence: TGTGCCAGCAGGGTGACAGGGTCCGGGGGCCAGCCCCAGCATTTT.

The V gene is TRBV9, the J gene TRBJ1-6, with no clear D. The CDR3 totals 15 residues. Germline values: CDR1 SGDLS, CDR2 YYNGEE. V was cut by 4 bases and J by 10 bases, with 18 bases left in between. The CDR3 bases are TGTGCCAGCAGCTCGGACCCTTCCAACGGCTCACCCCTCCACTTT. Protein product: CASSSDPSNGSPLHF.

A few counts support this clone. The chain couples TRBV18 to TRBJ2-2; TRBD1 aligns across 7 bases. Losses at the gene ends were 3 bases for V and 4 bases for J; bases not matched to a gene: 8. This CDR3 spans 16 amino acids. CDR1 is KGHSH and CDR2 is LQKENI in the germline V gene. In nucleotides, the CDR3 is TGTGCCAGCTCACCGAGACAGGGAGTAAGCACCGGGGAGCTGTTTTTT. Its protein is CASSPRQGVSTGELFF.

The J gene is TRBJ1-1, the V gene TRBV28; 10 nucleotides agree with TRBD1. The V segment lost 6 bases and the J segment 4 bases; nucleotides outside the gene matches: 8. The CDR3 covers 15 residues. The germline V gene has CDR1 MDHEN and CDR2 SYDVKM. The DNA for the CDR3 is TGTGCCAGCAGAGGTCCCGGGACAGGGGTCACTGAAGCTTTCTTT. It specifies CASRGPGTGVTEAFF. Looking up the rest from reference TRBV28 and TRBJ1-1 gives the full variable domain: DVKVTQSSRYLVKRTGEKVFLECVQDMDHENMFWYRQDPGLGLRLIYFSYDVKMKEKGDIPEGYSVSREKKERFSLILESASTNQTSMYLCASRGPGTGVTEAFFGQGTRLTVV.

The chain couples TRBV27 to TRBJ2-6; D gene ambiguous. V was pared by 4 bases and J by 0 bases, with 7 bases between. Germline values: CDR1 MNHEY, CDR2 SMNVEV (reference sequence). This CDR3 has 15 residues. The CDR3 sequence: CASSSPISGANVLTF. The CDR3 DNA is TGTGCCAGCAGTTCCCCCATCTCTGGGGCCAACGTCCTGACTTTC.